Detailed here is one T cell receptor (beta chain). Its cognate antigen is unknown. Unstimulated PBMCs were sorted into CD3+CD4+ and CD3+CD8+ populations. This CDR3 comprises 16 residues. Trimming removed 0 bases from V and 2 bases from J, with 11 bases in between. CDR1 and CDR2 (germline): SGDLS, YYNGEE. Produced via immunoSEQ multiplex PCR; TCRdb's table is partial and in-frame only. The sample contains about 100,000 clones, around 83% of which appear only once. This sample was taken from a study of T cell clones after liver transplantation. Overall study context: Tolerant meant at least one year fully off immunosuppression without liver enzymes above twice normal. Draws occurred before transplant, before withdrawal, and after complete or failed withdrawal. Study-wide points: In a couple of subjects, few donor cells limited the measurable donor-reactive repertoire.

The source is a human donor who received a liver transplant. Specimen: CD4+ T cells from blood, collected before liver transplant. The chain has TRBV9 and TRBJ2-2; D not resolved. Written as DNA, the CDR3 is TGTGCCAGCAGCGTAGAAACCCCCCTTAACACCGGGGAGCTGTTTTTT. The encoded protein is CASSVETPLNTGELFF.